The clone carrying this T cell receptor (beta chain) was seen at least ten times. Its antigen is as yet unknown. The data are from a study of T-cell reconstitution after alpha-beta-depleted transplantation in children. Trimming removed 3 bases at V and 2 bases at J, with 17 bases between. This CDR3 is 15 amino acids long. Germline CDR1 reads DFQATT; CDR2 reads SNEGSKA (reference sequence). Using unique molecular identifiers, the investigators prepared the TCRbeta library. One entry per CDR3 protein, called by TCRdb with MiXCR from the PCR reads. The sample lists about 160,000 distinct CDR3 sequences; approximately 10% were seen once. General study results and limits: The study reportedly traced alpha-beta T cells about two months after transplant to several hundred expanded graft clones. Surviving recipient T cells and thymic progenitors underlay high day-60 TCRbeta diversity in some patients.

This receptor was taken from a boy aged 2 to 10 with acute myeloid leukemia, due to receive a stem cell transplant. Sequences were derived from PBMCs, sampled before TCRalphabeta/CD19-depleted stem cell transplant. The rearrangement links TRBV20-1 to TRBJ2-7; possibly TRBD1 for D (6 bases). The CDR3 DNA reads TGCAGTGCTAGTCATAGCAGGGGCCCGACCTACGAGCAGTACTTC. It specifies CSASHSRGPTYEQYF.